These 29 T cell receptor beta chains were all obtained from the same sample, sequenced in a study of T-cell reconstitution after alpha-beta-depleted transplantation in children. Preparation of the TCRbeta library involved a method that used unique molecular identifiers. TCRdb analysed the PCR reads with MiXCR anew, one entry per CDR3 protein. The table lists 350,000 to 450,000 distinct CDR3 sequences, around 20% of them singletons, with around 4% in the top ten. This specimen was PBMCs from the stem cell graft donor, taken from the stem cell graft. Receptor source: a human donor who donated a stem cell graft to a child with acute myeloid leukemia.

The table lists this clonotype with many counts. This rearrangement joins TRBV12-3 or TRBV12-4 to TRBJ2-1; D is perhaps TRBD1 (6 bases). The CDR3 length is 14 residues. V lost 7 bases and J 2 bases, leaving 12 bases between the germline ends. CDR3 sequence reads: CASMQGNPYNEQFF. CDR3 DNA: TGTGCCAGCATGCAGGGGAATCCCTACAATGAGCAGTTCTTC.

The rearrangement uses TRBV4-1 and TRBJ1-4, with 7 bases lining up with TRBD1. The CDR3 has 18 amino acids. Trimming took 1 base from V and 7 from J; bases not matched to a gene: 15. Germline V lookup: CDR1 MGHRA, CDR2 YSYEKL. The CDR3 loop is CASSQGWGGQALREKLFF. The CDR3 region has the DNA TGCGCCAGCAGCCAAGGGTGGGGCGGACAGGCCCTTCGTGAAAAACTGTTTTTT.

This clonotype was found a few times. This chain uses TRBV12-3 or TRBV12-4 with TRBJ1-5, with 12 bases fitting TRBD1. Trimming took 6 bases from V and 1 from J; bases not matched to a gene: 1. The CDR3 extends over 15 amino acids. This chain's CDR3 is CASRGQGASNQPQHF. The CDR3 DNA is TGTGCCAGCAGGGGACAGGGGGCGAGCAATCAGCCCCAGCATTTT.

The sample holds many counts of this clonotype. The rearrangement joins TRBV27 to TRBJ2-1, with 9 bases matching TRBD2. Unmatched junction bases numbered 15, after V lost 5 bases and J lost 7 bases. CDR3 length equals 17 residues. Germline-derived CDR1 and CDR2 are MNHEY and SMNVEV (reference sequence). The CDR3 sequence: CASSPALGSGSSNEQFF. DNA of the CDR3: TGTGCCAGCAGTCCGGCCCTAGGTAGCGGGAGTAGTAATGAGCAGTTCTTC.

This clonotype was seen a few times. This chain uses TRBV5-1 with TRBJ2-7; 9 bases are shared with TRBD1. From germline, CDR1 is SGHRS and CDR2 YFSETQ. The CDR3 runs 14 residues. Germline trimming cut 7 bases from V and 3 bases from J; bases unmatched to any gene: 8. The DNA of the CDR3 is TGCGCCAGCGGCTCCGGGACAGGGATCTACGAGCAGTACTTC. It codes for CASGSGTGIYEQYF.

The rearrangement uses TRBV4-2 and TRBJ2-1; D possibly corresponds to TRBD1 (6 bases). Germline V gene sequence: CDR1 LGHNA, CDR2 YNFKEQ. The CDR3 is 17 amino acids. The V gene lost 3 bases and the J gene lost 0 bases, with 15 bases spanning the gap. CDR3 in amino acids: CASSHQITGTSYNEQFF. In DNA form, the CDR3 reads TGTGCCAGCAGCCATCAGATCACAGGGACCTCCTACAATGAGCAGTTCTTC.

This clonotype was counted a few times. The chain recombines TRBV20-1 with TRBJ2-1; no definite D call. The CDR3 is 14 amino acids. Germline V gives CDR1 DFQATT, CDR2 SNEGSKA (reference sequence). V dropped 4 bases and J dropped 5 bases, with 15 bases sitting between them. The CDR3 protein is CSANSAADNNEQFF. In DNA form, the CDR3 reads TGCAGTGCTAACAGCGCCGCCGATAACAATGAGCAGTTCTTC.

The chain employs TRBV5-8 and TRBJ2-2, with D perhaps assigned TRBD1 or TRBD2 (5 bases each). The length of the CDR3 is 17 residues. The germline CDR1 and CDR2 sequences are SGHTS and YDEGEE. Trimming stripped 1 base from V and 0 bases from J, with 13 bases between. CDR3 bases: TGTGCCAGCAGCTTGAAGGGGTGGGGGACGAACACCGGGGAGCTGTTTTTT. This gives the protein CASSLKGWGTNTGELFF.

This chain connects TRBV7-9 to TRBJ1-2; D is possibly TRBD1 (6 bases). The germline gives CDR1 SEHNR, CDR2 FQNEAQ (reference sequence). V was shortened by 3 bases and J by 4 bases, with 12 bases between the two germline ends. This CDR3 spans 14 amino acids. The CDR3 DNA is TGTGCCAGCAGCTTCGGACAGCCCTCCTATGGCTACACCTTC. Translation: CASSFGQPSYGYTF.

The chain recombines TRBV5-1 with TRBJ2-7; 8 positions agree with TRBD1. This CDR3 is built from 14 residues. Germline V gene lookup returns CDR1 SGHRS and CDR2 YFSETQ. V was clipped by 4 bases and J by 5 bases; unmatched bases: 8. The CDR3 nucleotides are TGCGCCAGCAGCAACCCAGGGGGCCCCGACGAGCAGTACTTC. This sequence encodes CASSNPGGPDEQYF.

This clonotype has a handful of counts. The V and J genes are TRBV5-1 and TRBJ2-7, with TRBD2 identical over 8 bases. Losses at the gene ends were 1 base for V and 9 bases for J; bases not matched to a gene: 9. The CDR3 consists of 14 residues. CDR1 is SGHRS, CDR2 YFSETQ, per germline. CDR3 nucleotide sequence: TGCGCCAGCAGCTTGTCTTACGGTGCGGGGGGGCAGTACTTC. Protein: CASSLSYGAGGQYF. Drawing the rest from reference TRBV5-1 and TRBJ2-7, the complete variable domain is KAGVTQTPRYLIKTRGQQVTLSCSPISGHRSVSWYQQTPGQGLQFLFEYFSETQRNKGNFPGRFSGRQFSNSRSEMNVSTLELGDSALYLCASSLSYGAGGQYFGPGTRLTVT.

This clonotype appeared a few times. V usage is TRBV3-1 and J usage is TRBJ2-3, with 12 bases lining up with TRBD1. The ends lost 5 bases at V and 9 bases at J; junction bases unmatched: 6. From germline, CDR1 is LGHDT and CDR2 YNNKEL (reference sequence). CDR3 size: 14 residues. The CDR3, as DNA: TGTGCCAGCAGCGGGACAGGGGGCGTTATGACGCAGTATTTT. It translates to CASSGTGGVMTQYF.

The chain employs TRBV12-3 or TRBV12-4 and TRBJ2-5; D is tentatively TRBD1 or TRBD2 (5 bases each). The CDR3 is 14 residues long. The V and J ends lost 6 bases and 11 bases respectively, with 22 bases between them. The CDR3 loop reads CASRLGTDRRPQYF. For the CDR3, the DNA is TGTGCCAGCAGATTGGGGACGGATCGTCGGCCGCAGTACTTC.

The chain links TRBV5-1 to TRBJ2-7; tentative D call: TRBD1 (5 bases). The CDR3 runs to 15 residues. Trimming removed 6 bases at V and 0 bases at J, with 16 bases between. Germline assignment: CDR1 SGHRS and CDR2 YFSETQ. CDR3 loop: CASILGPQGSYEQYF. The DNA for the CDR3 is TGCGCCAGCATCCTGGGCCCCCAGGGCTCCTACGAGCAGTACTTC.

This clonotype was detected many times. The rearrangement links TRBV29-1 to TRBJ2-1; D ambiguous. V was shortened by 4 bases and J by 10 bases, with 5 bases between the two germline ends. The CDR3 is 9 amino acids. Germline lookup yields CDR1 SQVTM and CDR2 ANQGSEA. The DNA for the CDR3 is TGCAGCGTTGGAAGCGAGCAGTTCTTC. The encoded protein is CSVGSEQFF.

This clonotype was counted only a few times. The genes are TRBV6-5 and TRBJ2-1; D possibly corresponds to TRBD2 (6 bases). Trimming pared 6 bases from V and 9 bases from J, leaving 18 bases between. The germline gives CDR1 MNHEY, CDR2 SVGAGI. The CDR3 spans 14 residues. CDR3 sequence reads: CASSPAGSGSEQFF. Written as DNA, the CDR3 is TGTGCCAGCAGCCCCGCGGGATCGGGGTCTGAGCAGTTCTTC.

The rearrangement links TRBV18 to TRBJ2-1; possibly TRBD2 for D (5 bases). CDR1 is KGHSH and CDR2 is LQKENI in the germline V gene. This CDR3 has 14 amino acids. V was clipped by 5 bases and J by 7 bases, with 15 bases between them. CDR3 nucleotides: TGTGCCAGCTCAGAGGGAATTTCCTCAAATGAGCAGTTCTTC. Encoded protein: CASSEGISSNEQFF.

This clonotype was seen more than once but under ten times. The chain couples TRBV6-1 to TRBJ2-1, with TRBD1 matching 10 bases. The CDR3 contains 14 residues. CDR1 is MNHNS and CDR2 is SASEGT in the germline V gene. Losses at the gene ends were 4 bases for V and 6 bases for J; bases not matched to a gene: 3. CDR3 amino acids: CASSGQGARNEQFF. The DNA for the CDR3 is TGTGCCAGCAGTGGACAGGGGGCGCGCAATGAGCAGTTCTTC.

The chain joins TRBV6-1 to TRBJ2-1; no clear D gene. Germline V CDR1 and CDR2: MNHNS, SASEGT. The CDR3 consists of 14 residues. Deletions cut 7 bases from V and 8 bases from J, with 18 bases between. CDR3 protein: CASTQVGPFDEQFF. DNA for the CDR3: TGTGCCAGCACCCAAGTTGGGCCTTTCGATGAGCAGTTCTTC.

This clonotype was detected ten times or more. V usage is TRBV29-1 and J usage is TRBJ1-1, with D tentatively TRBD1 (6 bases). V was cut by 7 bases and J by 1 base, with 10 bases left in between. The germline gives CDR1 SQVTM, CDR2 ANQGSEA. The CDR3 is 12 amino acids. DNA of the CDR3: TGCAGCGGTGGACAGCAGAACACTGAAGCTTTCTTT. Translation gives CSGGQQNTEAFF.

This clonotype has more than one count but fewer than ten. The V and J genes are TRBV29-1 and TRBJ2-2; no clear D. The CDR3 contains 13 residues. The germline gives CDR1 SQVTM, CDR2 ANQGSEA. The germline V and J ends were trimmed by 7 bases and 1 base, with 10 bases remaining between them. The CDR3 DNA follows: TGCAGCGCACACTACCAGAACACCGGGGAGCTGTTTTTT. Translating gives CSAHYQNTGELFF.

This clonotype was seen many times. This rearrangement joins TRBV5-1 to TRBJ2-1; TRBD2 agrees at 8 bases. CDR3 length equals 16 residues. The germline CDR1 and CDR2 sequences are SGHRS and YFSETQ. The junction had 6 bases not matched to a gene; V was cut back by 0 bases and J by 4 bases. The CDR3 nucleotides read TGCGCCAGCAGCTTGGAACCGGGAGGGGGATACAATGAGCAGTTCTTC. Amino acids: CASSLEPGGGYNEQFF.

The gene calls are TRBV5-1 and TRBJ1-2; D is unresolved. CDR3 length: 13 amino acids. V was clipped by 3 bases and J by 3 bases, with 9 bases between them. The germline V gene encodes CDR1 SGHRS and CDR2 YFSETQ. The CDR3 spells CASSSDGDYGYTF. Here the CDR3 DNA reads TGCGCCAGCAGCTCGGACGGAGACTATGGCTACACCTTC.

In its sample, this clonotype was seen a few times. J is TRBJ2-7 and V is TRBV29-1; 9 bases match TRBD2. With V trimmed by 2 bases and J by 6 bases, 8 bases remained unmatched. This CDR3 contains 14 residues. CDR1 is SQVTM, CDR2 ANQGSEA, per germline. The CDR3 coding sequence is TGCAGCGTTGAACTTGCGGGAGGGCCGGCCGAGCAGTACTTC. Translated: CSVELAGGPAEQYF.

The rearrangement joins TRBV24-1 to TRBJ2-5, with 7 positions matching TRBD2. This CDR3 has 16 amino acids. The germline CDR1 and CDR2 sequences are KGHDR and SFDVKD. With V trimmed by 6 bases and J by 5 bases, 14 bases remained unmatched. The CDR3 spells CATSPAAGAGYETQYF. The CDR3, as DNA: TGTGCCACCAGTCCCGCGGCGGGAGCGGGGTACGAGACCCAGTACTTC.

This clonotype was seen many times. The chain employs TRBV7-2 and TRBJ1-3, with a possible D match to TRBD1 (6 bases). Germline CDR1 and CDR2: SGHTA and FQGNSA. Between the trimmed V and J ends, which lost 6 bases and 2 bases, there was a span of 11 bases. The CDR3 covers 14 residues. The CDR3 reads CASSRTVTGNTIYF. DNA for the CDR3: TGTGCCAGCAGTCGGACAGTTACTGGAAACACCATATATTTT. The variable domain in full, with the rest retrieved from reference TRBV7-2 and TRBJ1-3, is GAGVSQSPSNKVTEKGKDVELRCDPISGHTALYWYRQSLGQGLEFLIYFQGNSAPDKSGLPSDRFSAERTGGSVSTLTIQRTQQEDSAVYLCASSRTVTGNTIYFGEGSWLTVV.

This rearrangement joins TRBV12-3 or TRBV12-4 to TRBJ1-6, with TRBD1 identical over 9 bases. Trimming cost V 6 bases and J 9 bases; bases outside gene matches: 9. The CDR3 loop spans 15 amino acids. In DNA, the CDR3 is TGTGCCAGCAGGTCGATGGGGACAGGGATTTCACCCCTCCACTTT. Protein sequence: CASRSMGTGISPLHF.

This clonotype was detected ten times or more. The gene calls are TRBV20-1 and TRBJ2-3, with 11 positions matching TRBD2. Unmatched junction bases numbered 12, after V lost 6 bases and J lost 4 bases. The CDR3 is made up of 16 amino acids. Germline loops: CDR1 DFQATT, CDR2 SNEGSKA (reference sequence). This CDR3 is CSATGTSGSMADTQYF. In DNA, the CDR3 is TGCAGTGCCACGGGCACTAGCGGGAGTATGGCAGATACGCAGTATTTT.

This clonotype was seen only a few times. This chain links TRBV7-9 with TRBJ2-2; no clear D gene. CDR3 length: 9 residues. The germline V gene has CDR1 SEHNR and CDR2 FQNEAQ (reference sequence). As DNA, the CDR3 is TGTTCCGCGTCCGGGGAGCTGTTTTTT. It is translated as CSASGELFF.